One and the same sample provided the 14 T cell receptor beta chains below, sequenced in a study of blood T cell repertoires in COVID-19. Only in-frame clones appear in the TCRdb table, and some are missing; sequencing was by immunoSEQ multiplex PCR. This sample has some 490,000 clones, with approximately 85% found just once. The sequencing sample was made of peripheral blood. The origin of the receptors is a human donor in a cohort sampled during active COVID-19.

This chain connects TRBV5-6 to TRBJ2-7; maybe TRBD2 (6 bases). The CDR3 is 13 amino acids. Germline V CDR1 and CDR2: SGHDT, YYEEEE. Trimming left V 5 bases short and J 3 bases short, with 12 bases between. This chain's CDR3 is CASRGGANYEQYF. The CDR3 region has the DNA TGTGCCAGCAGAGGCGGGGCAAACTACGAGCAGTACTTC.

This chain joins TRBV14 and TRBJ2-1; 10 positions match TRBD2. The CDR3 totals 19 residues. Trimming took 0 bases from V and 0 from J; bases not matched to a gene: 8. Germline V CDR1 and CDR2: SGHDN, FVKESK. CDR3 amino acids: CASSQDMYSGRTSYNEQFF. In DNA, the CDR3 is TGTGCCAGCAGCCAAGATATGTATAGCGGGAGGACCTCCTACAATGAGCAGTTCTTC. Based on the CDR3 plus reference TRBV14 and TRBJ2-1, the full variable domain is EAGVTQFPSHSVIEKGQTVTLRCDPISGHDNLYWYRRVMGKEIKFLLHFVKESKQDESGMPNNRFLAERTGGTYSTLKVQPAELEDSGVYFCASSQDMYSGRTSYNEQFFGPGTRLTVL.

This clone was observed a single time. In nucleotides, the CDR3 is TGCGCCAGCAGTGACCGACAGGGGGCTGAAGCTTTCTTT. It yields the protein CASSDRQGAEAFF. The rearrangement uses TRBV10-1 and TRBJ1-1; 9 bases are a match to TRBD1. This CDR3 comprises 13 residues. V gave up 3 bases and J gave up 6 bases; unmatched junction bases: 2. The germline CDR1 and CDR2 sequences are WNHNN and SYGVQD (reference sequence).

This clone came up once. The CDR3 reads CAISESTASGRNEQFF. The CDR3 DNA reads as TGTGCCATCAGTGAGTCGACGGCTAGCGGGAGGAATGAGCAGTTCTTC. The V and J genes are TRBV10-3 and TRBJ2-1; 11 nucleotides line up with TRBD2. The CDR3 covers 16 residues. The ends lost 0 bases at V and 7 bases at J; junction bases unmatched: 5. From germline, CDR1 is ENHRY and CDR2 SYGVKD.

The chain joins TRBV7-2 to TRBJ1-6, with D tentatively TRBD1 (5 bases). Trimming took 5 bases from V and 0 from J, leaving 11 bases between them. The CDR3 is made up of 16 amino acids. The germline gives CDR1 SGHTA, CDR2 FQGNSA. The CDR3 loop is CASSTRQSSYNSPLHF. The CDR3 DNA sequence: TGTGCCAGCAGCACCCGACAGAGCTCCTATAATTCACCCCTCCACTTT.

The J gene is TRBJ2-5, the V gene TRBV28; TRBD2 agrees at 7 bases. Trimming removed 8 bases from V and 5 bases from J; junction bases left unmatched: 8. Germline CDR1 is MDHEN and CDR2 is SYDVKM. CDR3 length: 13 residues. This chain's CDR3 is CASRGGEWETQYF. The CDR3 DNA reads TGTGCCAGCCGGGGAGGGGAGTGGGAGACCCAGTACTTC.

V is TRBV4-3 and J is TRBJ2-7, with D possibly matching TRBD2 (5 bases). Germline CDR1 and CDR2: LGHNA and YSLEER. CDR3 size: 15 residues. The V gene lost 0 bases and the J gene lost 3 bases, with 12 bases spanning the gap. CDR3 sequence reads: CASSQERTPNYEQYF. CDR3 nucleotide sequence: TGCGCCAGCAGCCAAGAACGGACTCCAAACTACGAGCAGTACTTC.

In its sample, this clone was seen a few times. J is TRBJ2-1 and V is TRBV29-1, with TRBD2 identical over 7 bases. V gave up 3 bases and J gave up 9 bases; unmatched junction bases: 8. The germline gives CDR1 SQVTM, CDR2 ANQGSEA. The CDR3 has 13 amino acids. In nucleotides, the CDR3 is TGCAGCGTTGACAAGGCAGGGAGGGGTGAGCAGTTCTTC. As protein: CSVDKAGRGEQFF.

CDR3 DNA: TGTGCCTGGAGTGTAAGAGTGACGGGTGGAAACACCATATATTTT. As protein: CAWSVRVTGGNTIYF. The chain employs TRBV30 and TRBJ1-3; D is uncertain. Germline CDR1 GTSNPN, CDR2 SVGIG (reference sequence). The length of the CDR3 is 15 residues. Trimming cost V 0 bases and J 3 bases, with 12 bases left between them.

This clone was seen only once. The rearrangement joins TRBV5-5 to TRBJ2-7; a possible D gene is TRBD1 (6 bases). The germline V gene has CDR1 SGHKS and CDR2 YYEKEE (reference sequence). Trimming took 4 bases from V and 6 from J, leaving 17 bases between them. CDR3 length: 14 residues. In DNA, the CDR3 is TGTGCCAGCAGCCGGACAGACGGCGTCAGCGAGCAGTACTTC. It encodes CASSRTDGVSEQYF. Using reference TRBV5-5 and TRBJ2-7 for the parts outside the CDR3, the full variable domain is DAGVTQSPTHLIKTRGQQVTLRCSPISGHKSVSWYQQVLGQGPQFIFQYYEKEERGRGNFPDRFSARQFPNYSSELNVNALLLGDSALYLCASSRTDGVSEQYFGPGTRLTVT.

V is TRBV9 and J is TRBJ2-7; TRBD2 is a possible D gene (6 bases). Germline V gene lookup returns CDR1 SGDLS and CDR2 YYNGEE. This CDR3 spans 15 amino acids. The V gene lost 4 bases and the J gene lost 2 bases, with 16 bases spanning the gap. This chain's CDR3 is CASSPLSSETYEQYF. The CDR3 DNA reads TGTGCCAGCAGCCCCCTCTCTAGCGAAACCTACGAGCAGTACTTC.

The chain employs TRBV27 and TRBJ2-1; weak D call: TRBD1 (5 bases). V lost 2 bases to trimming and J lost 0 bases, with 5 bases between them. The CDR3 is made up of 14 amino acids. Germline V lookup: CDR1 MNHEY, CDR2 SMNVEV (reference sequence). The CDR3, as DNA: TGTGCCAGCAGTTTAAGGGGCTCCTACAATGAGCAGTTCTTC. Translation gives CASSLRGSYNEQFF.

In its sample, this clone was seen a few times. The chain carries TRBV5-1 and TRBJ2-2; D not certain. Germline V gene lookup returns CDR1 SGHRS and CDR2 YFSETQ. V gave up 0 bases and J gave up 2 bases, with 11 bases separating them. The CDR3 consists of 16 residues. This chain's CDR3 is CASSLGYGENTGELFF. CDR3 sequence (DNA): TGCGCCAGCAGCTTGGGGTATGGAGAAAACACCGGGGAGCTGTTTTTT.

For this clone: The junction and the germline gene differ at one end; a read error may be behind it. This chain connects TRBV7-7 to TRBJ2-2, with D possibly being TRBD1 (8 bases). There are 15 residues in the CDR3. Germline V lookup: CDR1 SSHAT, CDR2 FNYEAQ (reference sequence). The CDR3 nucleotides read TGTGCTAGCAGCGTACAGGGGGGGGACACCGGGGAGCTGTTTTTT. Translation: CASSVQGGDTGELFF.